The entry that follows covers one T cell receptor (beta chain) sequence. The entry originates in a study of blood T cell repertoires in COVID-19. The table came from immunoSEQ multiplex PCR; TCRdb's copy has only in-frame clones and leaves some out. The sample has 150,000 to 200,000 clones, over 85% seen once; the top ten hold roughly 4.5%. The CDR3 is 14 amino acids. In germline, CDR1 is SGHTA, CDR2 FQGTGA. The V gene end was trimmed by 4 bases and the J gene end by 6 bases; junction bases not matched to a gene: 1. The chain is built from TRBV7-3 and TRBJ2-1, with 12 bases fitting TRBD2. Sequenced: peripheral blood. The TCR sequence derives from a woman in her forties or fifties with acute or convalescent COVID-19. The CDR3 here is CASSSSGRGNEQFF. CDR3 DNA sequence: TGTGCCAGCAGCTCTAGCGGGAGGGGCAATGAGCAGTTCTTC. The entire variable domain, with the rest obtained from reference TRBV7-3 and TRBJ2-1, is as follows: GAGVSQTPSNKVTEKGKYVELRCDPISGHTALYWYRQSLGQGPEFLIYFQGTGAADDSGLPNDRFFAVRPEGSVSTLKIQRTERGDSAVYLCASSSSGRGNEQFFGPGTRLTVL.